This T cell receptor beta chain was found in a study of T-cell reconstitution after alpha-beta-depleted transplantation in children. Findings of the study overall: Several hundred graft clones that had expanded were reportedly the source of alpha-beta T cells about two months after transplant. By one year post-transplant, T-cell counts and diversity largely arose from T cells that were newly produced. High day-60 TCRbeta diversity in some patients came from surviving recipient T cells and thymic progenitors.

With regard to this clonotype: Its antigen is still unknown.

The TCRbeta library incorporated unique molecular identifiers. One entry per CDR3 protein, called by TCRdb with MiXCR from the PCR reads. The table shows 130,000 to 150,000 distinct CDR3 sequences, with 8.8% occurring only once. Germline CDR1 is LNHDA and CDR2 is SQIVND (reference sequence). The CDR3 consists of 16 residues. V gave up 5 bases and J gave up 4 bases; unmatched junction bases: 11. The TCR originated in a female patient aged 2 to 10 who had a stem cell transplant for congenital amegakaryocytic thrombocytopenia, so the T cells may come from the graft donor. Sequenced material: PBMCs, mostly from graft donor cells, taken 180 days after TCRalphabeta/CD19-depleted stem cell transplant. V is TRBV19 and J is TRBJ1-3; the match to TRBD1 covers 7 bases. The CDR3 sequence: CASSPTRDSTGNTIYF. CDR3 bases: TGTGCCAGTAGTCCGACCCGGGACAGCACGGGAAACACCATATATTTT.